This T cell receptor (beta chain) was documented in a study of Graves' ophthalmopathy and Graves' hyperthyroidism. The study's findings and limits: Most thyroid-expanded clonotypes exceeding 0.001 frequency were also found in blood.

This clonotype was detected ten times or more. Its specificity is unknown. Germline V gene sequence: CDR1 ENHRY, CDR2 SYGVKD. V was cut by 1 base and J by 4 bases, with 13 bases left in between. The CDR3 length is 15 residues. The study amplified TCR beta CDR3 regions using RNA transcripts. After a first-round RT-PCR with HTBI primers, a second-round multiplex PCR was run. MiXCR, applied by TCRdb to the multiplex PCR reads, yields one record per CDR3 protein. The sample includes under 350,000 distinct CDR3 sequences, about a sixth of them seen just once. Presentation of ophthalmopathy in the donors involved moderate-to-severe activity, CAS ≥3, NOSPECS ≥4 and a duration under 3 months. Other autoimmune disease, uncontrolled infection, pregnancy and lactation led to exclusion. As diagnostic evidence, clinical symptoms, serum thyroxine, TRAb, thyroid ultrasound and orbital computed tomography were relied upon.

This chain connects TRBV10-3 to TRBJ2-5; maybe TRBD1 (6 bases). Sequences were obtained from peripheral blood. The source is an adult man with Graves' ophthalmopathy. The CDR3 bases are TGTGCCATCAGTGAGTTGCAGGGGCGGCGAGAGACCCAGTACTTC. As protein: CAISELQGRRETQYF.